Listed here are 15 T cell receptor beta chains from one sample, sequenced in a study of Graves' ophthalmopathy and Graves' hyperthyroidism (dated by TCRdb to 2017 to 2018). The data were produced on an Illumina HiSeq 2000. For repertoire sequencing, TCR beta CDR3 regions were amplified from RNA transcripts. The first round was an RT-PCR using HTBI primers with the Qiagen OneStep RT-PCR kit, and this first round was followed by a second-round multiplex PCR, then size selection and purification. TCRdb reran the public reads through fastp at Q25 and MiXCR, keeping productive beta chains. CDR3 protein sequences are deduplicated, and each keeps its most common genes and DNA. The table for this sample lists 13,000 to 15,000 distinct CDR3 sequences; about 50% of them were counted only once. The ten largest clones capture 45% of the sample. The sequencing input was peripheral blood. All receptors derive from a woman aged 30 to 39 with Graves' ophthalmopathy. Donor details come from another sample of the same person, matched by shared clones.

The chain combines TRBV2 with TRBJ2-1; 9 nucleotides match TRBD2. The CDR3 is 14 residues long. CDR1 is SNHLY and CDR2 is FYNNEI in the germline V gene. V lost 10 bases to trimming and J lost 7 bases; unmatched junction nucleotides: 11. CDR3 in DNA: TGTGCCATTCAGGAGCGGACTAGCGTGAATGAGCAGTTCTTC. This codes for CAIQERTSVNEQFF.

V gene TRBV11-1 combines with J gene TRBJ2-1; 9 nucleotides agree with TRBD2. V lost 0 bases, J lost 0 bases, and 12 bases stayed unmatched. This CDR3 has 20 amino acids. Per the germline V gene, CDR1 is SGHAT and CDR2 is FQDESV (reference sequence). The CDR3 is CASSLAGSGSKFTSYNEQFF. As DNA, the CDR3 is TGTGCCAGCAGCTTAGCGGGTAGCGGGAGTAAGTTTACCTCCTACAATGAGCAGTTCTTC. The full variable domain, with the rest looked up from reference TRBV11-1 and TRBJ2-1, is EAEVAQSPRYKITEKSQAVAFWCDPISGHATLYWYRQILGQGPELLVQFQDESVVDDSQLPKDRFSAERLKGVDSTLKIQPAELGDSAMYLCASSLAGSGSKFTSYNEQFFGPGTRLTVL.

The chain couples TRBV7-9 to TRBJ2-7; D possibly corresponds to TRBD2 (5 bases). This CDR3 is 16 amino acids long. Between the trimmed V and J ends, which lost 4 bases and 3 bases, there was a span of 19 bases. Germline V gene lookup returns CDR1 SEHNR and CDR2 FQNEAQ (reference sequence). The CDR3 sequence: CASSSQDGLPSYEQYF. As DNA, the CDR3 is TGTGCCAGCAGCTCTCAAGACGGACTCCCAAGCTACGAGCAGTACTTC.

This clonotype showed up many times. The DNA of the CDR3 is TGCAGTGCTGAGTCGACGCCCAGCGGGGAGCTGTTTTTT. Translated: CSAESTPSGELFF. The chain recombines TRBV20-1 with TRBJ2-2; D ambiguous. V lost 5 bases to trimming and J lost 7 bases, with 14 bases between them. Germline V gene lookup returns CDR1 DFQATT and CDR2 SNEGSKA (reference sequence). This CDR3 contains 13 residues.

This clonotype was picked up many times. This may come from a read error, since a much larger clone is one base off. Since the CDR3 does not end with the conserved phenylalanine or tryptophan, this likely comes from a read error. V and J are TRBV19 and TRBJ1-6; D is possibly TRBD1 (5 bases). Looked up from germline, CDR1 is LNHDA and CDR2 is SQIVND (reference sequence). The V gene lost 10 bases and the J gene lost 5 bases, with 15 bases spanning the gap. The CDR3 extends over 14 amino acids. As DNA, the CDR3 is TGTGCCACTACGGGACCGACCGATAATTCACCCCTCCACTCT. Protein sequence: CATTGPTDNSPLHS.

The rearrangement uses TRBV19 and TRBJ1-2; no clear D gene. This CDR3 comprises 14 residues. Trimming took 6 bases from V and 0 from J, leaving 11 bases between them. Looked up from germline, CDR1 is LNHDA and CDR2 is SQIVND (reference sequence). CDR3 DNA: TGTGCCAGTAGGGACGATGCTACTAACTATGGCTACACCTTC. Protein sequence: CASRDDATNYGYTF.

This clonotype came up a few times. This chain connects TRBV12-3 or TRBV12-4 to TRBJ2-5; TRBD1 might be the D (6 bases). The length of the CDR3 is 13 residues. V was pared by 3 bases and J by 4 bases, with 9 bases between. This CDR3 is CASSFGQRETQYF. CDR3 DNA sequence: TGTGCCAGCAGTTTCGGACAGCGAGAGACCCAGTACTTC.

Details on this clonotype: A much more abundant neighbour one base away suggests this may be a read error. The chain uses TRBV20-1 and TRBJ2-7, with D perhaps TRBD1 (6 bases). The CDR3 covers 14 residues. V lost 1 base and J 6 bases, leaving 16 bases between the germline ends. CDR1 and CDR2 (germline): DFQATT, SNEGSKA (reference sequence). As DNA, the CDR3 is TGCAGTGCTAGAGGCGGACAGTTACGACCCGAGCAGTACTTC. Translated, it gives CSARGGQLRPEQYF.

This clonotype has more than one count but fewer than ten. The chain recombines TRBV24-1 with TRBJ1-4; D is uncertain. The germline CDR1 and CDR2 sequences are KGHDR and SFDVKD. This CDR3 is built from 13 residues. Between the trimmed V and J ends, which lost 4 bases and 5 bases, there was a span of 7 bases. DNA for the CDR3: TGTGCCACCAGTGAGTCCGGGAATGAAAAACTGTTTTTT. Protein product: CATSESGNEKLFF.

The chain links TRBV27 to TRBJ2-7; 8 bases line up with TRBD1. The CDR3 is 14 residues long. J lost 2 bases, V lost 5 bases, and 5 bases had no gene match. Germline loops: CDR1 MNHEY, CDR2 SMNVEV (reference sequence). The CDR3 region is CASSRLQGAYEQYF. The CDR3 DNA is TGTGCCAGCAGTAGATTACAGGGGGCCTACGAGCAGTACTTC.

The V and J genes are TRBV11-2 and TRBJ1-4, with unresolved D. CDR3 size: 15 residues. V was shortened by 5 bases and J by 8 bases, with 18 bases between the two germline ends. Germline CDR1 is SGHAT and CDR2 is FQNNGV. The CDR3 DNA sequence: TGTGCCAGCAGCCCCGCGGGCAGTTCGAGAGAAAAACTGTTTTTT. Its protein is CASSPAGSSREKLFF.

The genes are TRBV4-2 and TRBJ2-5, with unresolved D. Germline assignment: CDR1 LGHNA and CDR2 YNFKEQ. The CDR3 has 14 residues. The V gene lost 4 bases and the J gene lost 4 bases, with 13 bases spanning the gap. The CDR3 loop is CASSPGVGRETQYF. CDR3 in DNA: TGTGCCAGCAGCCCTGGCGTAGGCAGAGAGACCCAGTACTTC.

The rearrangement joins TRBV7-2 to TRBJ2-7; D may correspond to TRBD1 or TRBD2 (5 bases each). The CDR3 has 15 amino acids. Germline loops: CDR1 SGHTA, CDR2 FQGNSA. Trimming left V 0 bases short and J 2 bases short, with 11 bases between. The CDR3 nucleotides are TGTGCCAGCAGCTTAGCGGGGCTGGGGGCCTACGAGCAGTACTTC. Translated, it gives CASSLAGLGAYEQYF.

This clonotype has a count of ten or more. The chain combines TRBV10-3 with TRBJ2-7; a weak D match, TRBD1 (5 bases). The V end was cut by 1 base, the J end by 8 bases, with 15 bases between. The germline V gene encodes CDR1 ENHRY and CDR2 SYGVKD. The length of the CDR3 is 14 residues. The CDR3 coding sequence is TGTGCCATCAGTGAGTTAAGGCAGGACAAACAGCAGTACTTC. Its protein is CAISELRQDKQQYF.

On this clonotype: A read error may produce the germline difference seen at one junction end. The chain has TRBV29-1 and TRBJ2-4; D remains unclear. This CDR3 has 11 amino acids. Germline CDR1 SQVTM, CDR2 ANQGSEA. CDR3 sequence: CSIELGNIQYF. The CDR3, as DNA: TGCAGCATTGAATTGGGAAACATTCAGTACTTC.